Listed here are 5 T cell receptor beta chains from one sample, sequenced in a study of CD8 T cells in Susac syndrome. With random hexamers, reverse transcription was performed on roughly 0.45 to 1 ug of RNA. TCRdb redid the calling of the immunoSEQ multiplex PCR reads with MiXCR, one entry per CDR3 protein. Of about 190,000 distinct CDR3 sequences in the sample, 90% to 96% were seen once. The sample consisted of CD4+ T cells from PBMCs. These receptor sequences come from a human donor with Susac syndrome.

The CDR3 region is CSAAGTLNEQFF. The DNA of the CDR3 is TGCAGTGCTGCCGGGACTCTCAATGAGCAGTTCTTC. The V call is TRBV20-1, the J call TRBJ2-1; possibly TRBD2 for D (6 bases). Germline CDR1 reads DFQATT; CDR2 reads SNEGSKA (reference sequence). V lost 5 bases and J lost 6, with 11 bases in between. The CDR3 covers 12 residues.

The chain carries TRBV20-1 and TRBJ2-5; no firm D call. CDR1 is DFQATT and CDR2 is SNEGSKA in the germline V gene (reference sequence). This CDR3 spans 11 amino acids. V gave up 7 bases and J gave up 2 bases, with 8 bases separating them. CDR3 in amino acids: CSGEHQETQYF. For the CDR3, the DNA is TGCAGTGGGGAACATCAAGAGACCCAGTACTTC.

The chain joins TRBV20-1 to TRBJ2-5; perhaps TRBD2 as D (5 bases). The CDR3 is 13 residues long. Germline-derived CDR1 and CDR2 are DFQATT and SNEGSKA (reference sequence). The V end lost 2 bases, the J end lost 5 bases, and 12 bases lay between the germline ends. CDR3 residues: CSARSGVEETQYF. CDR3 DNA sequence: TGCAGTGCTAGATCCGGGGTGGAGGAGACCCAGTACTTC.

This chain uses TRBV3-1 with TRBJ2-3; the D gene is possibly TRBD1 (6 bases). This CDR3 is 15 amino acids long. CDR1 is LGHDT and CDR2 is YNNKEL in the germline V gene (reference sequence). Trimming cost V 5 bases and J 3 bases, with 15 bases left between them. CDR3 residues: CASSAQGLETDTQYF. The CDR3 DNA is TGTGCCAGCAGCGCACAGGGTCTTGAGACAGATACGCAGTATTTT.

The chain carries TRBV3-1 and TRBJ2-3; 7 positions agree with TRBD2. This CDR3 has 15 residues. Germline loops: CDR1 LGHDT, CDR2 YNNKEL (reference sequence). J was trimmed by 2 bases and V by 1 base; bases with no gene match: 3. CDR3 loop: CASSQVGGITDTQYF. The CDR3 nucleotides read TGTGCCAGCAGCCAAGTGGGGGGGATCACAGATACGCAGTATTTT.